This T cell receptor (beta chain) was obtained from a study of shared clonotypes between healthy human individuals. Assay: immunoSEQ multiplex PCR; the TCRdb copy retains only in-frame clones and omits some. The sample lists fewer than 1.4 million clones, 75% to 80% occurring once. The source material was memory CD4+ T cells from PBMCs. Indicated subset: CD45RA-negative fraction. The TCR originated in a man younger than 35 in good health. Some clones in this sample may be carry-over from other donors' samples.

CDR3 DNA sequence: TGTGCCAGCAGTCCGGGCCGTGTAGGCGAGCAGTACTTC. Translating gives CASSPGRVGEQYF. V gene TRBV28 combines with J gene TRBJ2-7; D is undetermined. Trimming stripped 5 bases from V and 6 bases from J, with 14 bases between. The CDR3 loop spans 13 amino acids. Germline V lookup: CDR1 MDHEN, CDR2 SYDVKM. Drawing the rest from reference TRBV28 and TRBJ2-7, the complete variable domain is DVKVTQSSRYLVKRTGEKVFLECVQDMDHENMFWYRQDPGLGLRLIYFSYDVKMKEKGDIPEGYSVSREKKERFSLILESASTNQTSMYLCASSPGRVGEQYFGPGTRLTVT.